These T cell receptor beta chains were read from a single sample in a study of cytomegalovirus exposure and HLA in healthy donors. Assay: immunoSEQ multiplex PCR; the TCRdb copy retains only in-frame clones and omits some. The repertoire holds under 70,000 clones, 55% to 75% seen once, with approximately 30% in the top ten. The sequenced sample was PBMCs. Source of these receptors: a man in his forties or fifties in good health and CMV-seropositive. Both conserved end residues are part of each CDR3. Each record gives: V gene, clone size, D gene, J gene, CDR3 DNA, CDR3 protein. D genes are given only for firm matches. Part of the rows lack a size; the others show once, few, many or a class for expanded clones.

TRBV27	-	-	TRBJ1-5	TGTGCCAGCAGTTTATCGCCGGTAAATCAGCCCCAGCATTTT	CASSLSPVNQPQHF
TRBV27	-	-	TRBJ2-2	TGTGCCAGCAGTCGGGGGAAATTCAACACCGGGGAGCTGTTTTTT	CASSRGKFNTGELFF
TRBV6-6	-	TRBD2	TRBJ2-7	TGTGCCAGCAGTTACTCGCCGCGGGGGGGCTCCGAGCAGTACTTC	CASSYSPRGGSEQYF
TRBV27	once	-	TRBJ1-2	TGTGCCAGCAGTTCGCAGGGGAGGGGATATGGCTACACCTTC	CASSSQGRGYGYTF
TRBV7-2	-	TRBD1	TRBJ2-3	TGTGCCAGCAGCTGGGGGATGGACAGGGTGCAAGATACGCAGTATTTT	CASSWGMDRVQDTQYF
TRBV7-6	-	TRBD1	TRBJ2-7	TGTGCCAGCAGCTCAGGGGCGGGGGGACAGGGGGCTTGGGAGCAGTACTTC	CASSSGAGGQGAWEQYF
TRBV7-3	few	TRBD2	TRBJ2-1	TGTGCCAGCAGCCCCTCTAGCGGGGGGGAGGGGAATGAGCAGTTCTTC	CASSPSSGGEGNEQFF
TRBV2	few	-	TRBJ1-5	TGTGCCAGCAGTCGACTGAATAGCAATCAGCCCCAGCATTTT	CASSRLNSNQPQHF
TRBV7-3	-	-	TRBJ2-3	TGTGCCAGCAGCACGGACAGTTTGGGAGATACGCAGTATTTT	CASSTDSLGDTQYF
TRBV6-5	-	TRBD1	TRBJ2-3	TGTGCCAGCAGTTACGGGACAGGGGGGCGCACAGATACGCAGTATTTT	CASSYGTGGRTDTQYF
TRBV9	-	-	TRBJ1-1	TGTGCCAGCAGCGCGACACTTACGAACACTGAAGCTTTCTTT	CASSATLTNTEAFF
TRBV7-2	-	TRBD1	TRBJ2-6	TGTGCCAGCAGCTTAGAGAGACAGGGGCGGGCTGGGGCCAACGTCCTGACTTTC	CASSLERQGRAGANVLTF
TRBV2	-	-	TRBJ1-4	TGTGCCAGCAGGACGCAGGGGTTGAATGAAAAACTGTTTTTT	CASRTQGLNEKLFF
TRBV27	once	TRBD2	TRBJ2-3	TGTGCCAGCCTTGCCCGGGGGGCAGATACGCAGTATTTT	CASLARGADTQYF
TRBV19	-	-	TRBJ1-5	TGTGCCAGTAGGACCGGGTGGGCCCAGCATTTT	CASRTGWAQHF
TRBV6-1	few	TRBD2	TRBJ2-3	TGTGCCAGCAGTGATATGGCGGGGGGATGGACAGATACGCAGTATTTT	CASSDMAGGWTDTQYF
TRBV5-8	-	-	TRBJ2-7	TGTGCCAGCAAGAGGGCGGACGAGCAGTACTTC	CASKRADEQYF
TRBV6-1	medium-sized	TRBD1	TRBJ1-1	TGTGCCAGCAGATATCTACAGGGGGCTAACACTGAAGCTTTCTTT	CASRYLQGANTEAFF
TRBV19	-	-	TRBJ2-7	TGTGCCAGTAGCCCCACAACGGGGTCCTTACGGCAGTACTTC	CASSPTTGSLRQYF
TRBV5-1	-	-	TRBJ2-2	TGCGCCAGCAGCTCGAGCGGCGGGGAGCTGTTTTTT	CASSSSGGELFF
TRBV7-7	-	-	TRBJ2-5	TGTGCCAGCAGCTATCAAGCGGAGGAGACCCAGTACTTC	CASSYQAEETQYF
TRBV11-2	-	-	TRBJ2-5	TGTGCCAGCAGCTTAGAAAGGGAGAAAGGGGAGACCCAGTACTTC	CASSLEREKGETQYF
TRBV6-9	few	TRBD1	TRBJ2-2	TGTGCCAGCACTGACAGGGTATGGGACACCGGGGAGCTGTTTTTT	CASTDRVWDTGELFF
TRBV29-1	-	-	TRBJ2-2	TGCAGCGTCCTCAGAAACACCGGGGAGCTGTTTTTT	CSVLRNTGELFF
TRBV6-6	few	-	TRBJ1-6	TGTGCCAGCAGTAGCATACAGACAGCATATTCACCCCTCCACTTT	CASSSIQTAYSPLHF
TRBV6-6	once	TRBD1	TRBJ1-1	TGTGCCAGCGACAGGGGTGTGGGGAACACTGAAGCTTTCTTT	CASDRGVGNTEAFF
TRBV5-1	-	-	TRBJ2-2	TGCGCCAGCTCCGGGACACTTCTCACCGGGGAGCTGTTTTTT	CASSGTLLTGELFF
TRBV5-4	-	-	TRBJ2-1	TGTGCCAGCAGTCGCCTAGGGGCGGAGACTTACAATGAGCAGTTCTTC	CASSRLGAETYNEQFF
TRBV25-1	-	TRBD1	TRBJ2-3	TGTGCCAGCAGCCTCCGGGACAGGGTGGATACGCAGTATTTT	CASSLRDRVDTQYF
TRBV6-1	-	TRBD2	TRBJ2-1	TGTGCCAGCATAGTGCTAGCGGGGGGCGATGAGCAGTTCTTC	CASIVLAGGDEQFF
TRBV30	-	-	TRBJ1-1	TGTGCCTGGAGTGTAGTCGGTCACACTGAAGCTTTCTTT	CAWSVVGHTEAFF
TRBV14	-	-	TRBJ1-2	TGTGCCAGCAGCCGGGATGAGGGAGTCTATGGCTACACCTTC	CASSRDEGVYGYTF
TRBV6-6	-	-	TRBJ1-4	TGTGCCAGCACCAAAACAGTTTCTAATGAAAAACTGTTTTTT	CASTKTVSNEKLFF
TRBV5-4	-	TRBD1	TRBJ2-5	TGTGCCAGCAGCTCACCACCGGGACAGAAAGAGACCCAGTACTTC	CASSSPPGQKETQYF
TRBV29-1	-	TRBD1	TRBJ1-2	TGCAGCGTTGATGAGAGGGGGCGAGCTAACTATGGCTACACCTTC	CSVDERGRANYGYTF
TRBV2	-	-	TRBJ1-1	TGTGCCAGCCGGGGATATACTGAAGCTTTCTTT	CASRGYTEAFF
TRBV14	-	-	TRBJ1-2	TGTGCCAGCAGCGCCAGGTTAGCTAACTATGGCTACACCTTC	CASSARLANYGYTF
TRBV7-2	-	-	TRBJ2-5	TGTGCCAGCAGCTTACGTCCTAGCTCCCAAGAGACCCAGTACTTC	CASSLRPSSQETQYF
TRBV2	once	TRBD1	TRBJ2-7	TGTGCCAGCATTGACACAGGGGAAGCCTACGAGCAGTACTTC	CASIDTGEAYEQYF
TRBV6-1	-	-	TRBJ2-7	TGTGCCAGCAGTGTCCTCGGGGGGCAAACCTACGAGCAGTACTTC	CASSVLGGQTYEQYF